This T cell receptor (beta chain) was profiled in a study of blood T cell repertoires in COVID-19 (dated by TCRdb to the early 2020s). In the study overall: Samples covering the acute and convalescent phases of COVID-19 were provided by collaborators in the United States, Italy and Spain. The prospective study material was composed of cDNA or gDNA derived from T cells, B-cell-depleted T cells, or PBMCs. The dataset comprised deeply sampled blood TCRbeta repertoires from subjects exposed to, actively infected with, or recovered from COVID-19. A freely available public database, intended as a resource for researchers studying the immune response to SARS-CoV-2, is where the repertoires were released. Samples were obtained from the ongoing ImmuneRACE study (first 160 participants) and from over 1,000 subjects provided by 6 global collaborators. A de-identified subject ID, COVID-19 status, age in years and sex were almost always included in the sample metadata. HLA class I and class II types, where available, came from metadata supplied by the sample provider rather than from assay-based typing.

Regarding this clone: What antigen it recognizes has not been identified. No clone much larger than this one lies a single base away; base qualities are absent.

Findings and caveats that apply to the study as a whole: The amount of clinical and demographic metadata varied by source and participant and was provided uncurated.

Collaborating institutions collected whole blood in K2EDTA tubes following their own protocols. For TCRbeta analysis, collaborators shipped samples as frozen whole blood, isolated PBMCs, or DNA extracted from either of those sample types. TCRbeta CDR3 regions were amplified from genomic DNA by means of the immunoSEQ Assay, a bias-controlled multiplex PCR. In the authors' own workflow: Nucleated cell counts per sample were estimated from amplification of reference gene primers within the assay. To quantify the absolute abundance of each unique TCRbeta CDR3 rearrangement, sequence reads were collapsed and filtered. For each sample, productive Simpson clonality was calculated as the square root of Simpson's diversity index across productive rearrangements. TCRdb retrieved this table from immuneACCESS and kept in-frame rearrangements only. Not all clones are present; in checked studies, unresolved V genes account for under half, and no reason is known for the remainder. For V, J and clone size, that table is used; D and trimming come from the DNA. Across this sample there are roughly 32,000 clones, with about 90% seen only once. 20% to 30% of the sample belongs to the ten largest clones.

According to the germline V gene, CDR1 reads SGHTS and CDR2 reads YDEGEE. From V the trimming removes 0 bases and from J it removes 1 base, while the gene matches leave 0 bases of the junction unaccounted for. Its CDR3 holds 14 amino acids, cysteine through phenylalanine. Only the CDR3 DNA is retained, 42 bases long and in frame from the first base. The source of this sequence is a human donor in a cohort sampled during active COVID-19. Sequencing was performed on peripheral blood. The sequence joins TRBV5-8 to TRBJ2-5; 7 nucleotides in the junction match TRBD1. The DNA sequence is TGTGCCAGCAGCTTGGGACAGGGCCAAGAGACCCAGTACTTC. Translation gives CASSLGQGQETQYF. The full variable domain, with segments outside the CDR3 supplied by the reference TRBV5-8 and TRBJ2-5 proteins, appears as EAGVTQSPTHLIKTRGQQATLRCSPISGHTSVYWYQQALGLGLQFLLWYDEGEERNRGNFPPRFSGRQFPNYSSELNVNALELEDSALYLCASSLGQGQETQYFGPGTRLLVL.